This T cell receptor beta chain was observed in a study of shared clonotypes between healthy human individuals. Profiling relied on immunoSEQ multiplex PCR, and the TCRdb table lists in-frame clones only, not all of them. The data hold fewer than 1.8 million clones, with less than 99% observed a single time. To note about this clone: The antigen is not known.

Regarding the study as a whole: There were few donors, and this limited the genetic and exposure-history diversity represented.

The V gene's germline CDR1 is SQVTM and CDR2 ANQGSEA. V gave up 3 bases and J gave up 7 bases, with 18 bases separating them. The CDR3 spans 14 residues. Material for sequencing was naive CD4+ T cells sorted from blood. Subset denoted: CD45RA+ positively selected. This sequence was found in a man younger than 45 in good health. This rearrangement joins TRBV29-1 to TRBJ1-2; no firm D call. The CDR3 loop reads CSVDGPAFGFGYTF. CDR3 sequence (DNA): TGCAGCGTTGACGGGCCGGCCTTTGGCTTTGGCTACACCTTC.